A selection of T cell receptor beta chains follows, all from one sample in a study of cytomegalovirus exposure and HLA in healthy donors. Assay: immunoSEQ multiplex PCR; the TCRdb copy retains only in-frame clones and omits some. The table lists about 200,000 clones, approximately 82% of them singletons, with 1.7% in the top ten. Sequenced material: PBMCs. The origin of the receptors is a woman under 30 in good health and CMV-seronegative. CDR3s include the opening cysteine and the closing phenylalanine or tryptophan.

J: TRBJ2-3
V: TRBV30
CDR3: CAWSVGGSTDTQYF

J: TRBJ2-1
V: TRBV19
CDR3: CASSIDRTGWYEQFF

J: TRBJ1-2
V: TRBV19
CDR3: CASSPGTGAYGYTF

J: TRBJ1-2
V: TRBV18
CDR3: CASSPPGQGNGYTF

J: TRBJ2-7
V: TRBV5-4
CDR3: CASSAASEQYF

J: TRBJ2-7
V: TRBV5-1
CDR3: CASNSAGEQYF

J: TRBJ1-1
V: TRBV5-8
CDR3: CASSEGVTNTEAFF

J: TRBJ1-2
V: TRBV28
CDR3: CASSLFGTSYGYTF

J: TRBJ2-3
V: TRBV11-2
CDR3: CASSHTDTQYF

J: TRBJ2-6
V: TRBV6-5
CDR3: CASSYTRGSGANVLTF

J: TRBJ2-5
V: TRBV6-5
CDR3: CASSARRETQYF

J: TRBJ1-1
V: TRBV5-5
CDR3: CASSLGAANTEAFF

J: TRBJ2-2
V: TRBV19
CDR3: CASSRARPDRGVWIANTGELFF

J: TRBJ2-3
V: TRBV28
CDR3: CASSPGGGLSTDTQYF

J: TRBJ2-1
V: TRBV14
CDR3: CASSRDRNEQFF

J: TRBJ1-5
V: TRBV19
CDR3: CASSMFQGANQPQHF

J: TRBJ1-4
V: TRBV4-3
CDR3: CASSQEGQGNEKLFF

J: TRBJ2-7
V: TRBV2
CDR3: CASKQPGQGSYEQYF

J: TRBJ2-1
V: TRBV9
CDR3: CASSERVGRTLYNEQFF

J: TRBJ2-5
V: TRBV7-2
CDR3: CASSSLRGFQETQYF

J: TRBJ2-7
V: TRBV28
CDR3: CASSFRGSTYEQYF

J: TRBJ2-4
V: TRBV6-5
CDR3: CASSLDRGGKNIQYF

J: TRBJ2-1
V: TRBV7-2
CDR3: CASRLGTSGRGSYNEQFF

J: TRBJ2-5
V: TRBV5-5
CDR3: CASSLGFLAGRGETQYF

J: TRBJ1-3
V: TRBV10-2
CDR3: CASSQQGAPGNTIYF

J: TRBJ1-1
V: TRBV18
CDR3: CASSPPPRGGTGTEAFF

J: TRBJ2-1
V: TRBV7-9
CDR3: CASSKGTGGVGSYNEQFF

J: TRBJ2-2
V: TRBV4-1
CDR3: CASSPVGSRAGELFF

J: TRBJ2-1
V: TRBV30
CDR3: CAWSKTYGGSYNEQFF

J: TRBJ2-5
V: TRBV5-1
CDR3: CASNKEQGAMETQYF